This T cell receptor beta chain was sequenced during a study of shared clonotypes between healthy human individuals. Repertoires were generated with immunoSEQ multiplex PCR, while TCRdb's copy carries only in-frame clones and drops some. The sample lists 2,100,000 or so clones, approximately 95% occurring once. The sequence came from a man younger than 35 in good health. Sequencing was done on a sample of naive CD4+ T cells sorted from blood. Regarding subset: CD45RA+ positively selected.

In nucleotides, the CDR3 is TGTGCCAGCAGCGTCGGGACTAGCGGGAAGGTGTCCTACGAGCAGTACTTC. Protein product: CASSVGTSGKVSYEQYF. V gene TRBV5-4 combines with J gene TRBJ2-7; 13 bases agree with TRBD2. Germline CDR1 is SGHNT and CDR2 is YYREEE (reference sequence). This CDR3 has 17 residues. V lost 4 bases, J lost 1 base, and 8 bases stayed unmatched.